The rows below give T cell receptor beta chains drawn from one sample of a study of CD8 T cells in Susac syndrome. One entry per CDR3 protein, called by TCRdb with MiXCR from the immunoSEQ multiplex PCR reads. This sample yields approximately 210,000 distinct CDR3 sequences, of which about 95% are seen a single time; about 0.091% belongs to the top ten. Material for sequencing was CD4+ T cells from PBMCs. The source of these receptors is a human donor with multiple sclerosis. Both conserved end residues are part of each CDR3. D genes are given only for firm matches. The listing skips clone size in some rows; elsewhere it reads once, few, many or a size class.

TRBJ1-2,-,TRBV2,-,14,TGTGCCAGCAGGACAGCAACCCTTTACTATGGCTACACCTTC,CASRTATLYYGYTF
TRBJ2-5,once,TRBV3-1,-,15,TGTGCCAGCAGCCCCCCGGGGCGGGGCCAAGAGACCCAGTACTTC,CASSPPGRGQETQYF
TRBJ1-1,-,TRBV5-6,-,12,TGTGCCAGCAGCTTGGGGAGCACTGAAGCTTTCTTT,CASSLGSTEAFF
TRBJ2-2,-,TRBV25-1,-,12,TGTGCCAGCAGTGTAGCCGCCGGGGAGCTGTTTTTT,CASSVAAGELFF
TRBJ1-1,-,TRBV5-4,-,14,TGTGCCAGCAGTAGAGGACGCGTTCTCACTGAAGCTTTCTTT,CASSRGRVLTEAFF
TRBJ2-1,once,TRBV7-9,TRBD2,15,TGTGCCAGCAGAACACTAGCGGGAGTCACCAATGAGCAGTTCTTC,CASRTLAGVTNEQFF
TRBJ2-3,-,TRBV28,-,12,TGTGCCAGCAGTCCCAACACAGATACGCAGTATTTT,CASSPNTDTQYF
TRBJ2-3,-,TRBV5-1,TRBD2,16,TGCGCCAGCAGCTTGGCCCAGGCGGGAGGGCTCGATACGCAGTATTTT,CASSLAQAGGLDTQYF
TRBJ2-6,few,TRBV27,-,14,TGTGCCAGCAGTTTTAGCTCTGGGGCCAACGTCCTGACTTTC,CASSFSSGANVLTF
TRBJ2-1,once,TRBV2,-,12,TGTGCCAGCAGGACCTTAACGGTTGAGCAGTTCTTC,CASRTLTVEQFF
TRBJ2-2,once,TRBV25-1,-,14,TGTGCCAGCAGTGATCGGCTTGGGAGCGGGGAGCTGTTTTTT,CASSDRLGSGELFF
TRBJ1-4,-,TRBV12-3/TRBV12-4,TRBD1,15,TGTGCCAGCACCTCAACAGGGGGCTTGAACGAAAAACTGTTTTTT,CASTSTGGLNEKLFF
TRBJ2-3,-,TRBV5-1,TRBD2,16,TGCGCCAGCAGCCCAGGACTAGCGGATAGCACAGATACGCAGTATTTT,CASSPGLADSTDTQYF
TRBJ1-2,once,TRBV30,TRBD1,16,TGTGCCTGGAGTCTTACCCCGGGACAGCGAATATATGGCTACACCTTC,CAWSLTPGQRIYGYTF
TRBJ2-7,once,TRBV29-1,-,10,TGCAGCGTTGAAGAGGGTAAGCAGTACTTC,CSVEEGKQYF
TRBJ2-7,-,TRBV20-1,TRBD2,13,TGCAGTGCTACGGGACTAGCTTCCTACGAGCAGTACTTC,CSATGLASYEQYF
TRBJ2-1,-,TRBV2,-,11,TGTGCCAGTCAATACCCCAATGAGCAGTTCTTC,CASQYPNEQFF
TRBJ2-3,-,TRBV29-1,-,14,TGCAGCGTTGACTATAGGAACTCTGGGGATACGCAGTATTTT,CSVDYRNSGDTQYF
TRBJ1-2,-,TRBV12-3/TRBV12-4,-,13,TGTGCCAGCAGGGAGGGGCAAGTACAGGGCTACACCTTC,CASREGQVQGYTF
TRBJ2-1,-,TRBV14,-,17,TGTGCCAGCAGCCAAGATCCCAGGTTAAGCTCCTACAATGAGCAGTTCTTC,CASSQDPRLSSYNEQFF
TRBJ2-7,-,TRBV10-3,-,16,TGTGCCATCAGTGACAGGACCCGGTCAGGCGGGTTCGAGCAGTACTTC,CAISDRTRSGGFEQYF
TRBJ1-5,-,TRBV7-2,-,14,TGTGCCAGCAGCGCCACAGGGTTGAATCAGCCCCAGCATTTT,CASSATGLNQPQHF
TRBJ2-7,once,TRBV4-2,-,14,TGTGCCAGCAGCAAAACAGACGTATCCTACGAGCAGTACTTC,CASSKTDVSYEQYF
TRBJ1-1,-,TRBV18,-,16,TGTGCCAGCTCACCACCAAAAATAAAGGTTGACACTGAAGCTTTCTTT,CASSPPKIKVDTEAFF
TRBJ2-3,-,TRBV6-5,TRBD2,18,TGTGCCAGCAGTGACTCAAGACTAGCGGGGGACGGAGTAGATACGCAGTATTTT,CASSDSRLAGDGVDTQYF
TRBJ1-4,-,TRBV9,-,15,TGTGCCAGCAGCCTCAACACGGGGACTAATGAAAAACTGTTTTTT,CASSLNTGTNEKLFF
TRBJ2-1,-,TRBV20-1,-,13,TGCAGTGCTGATAGTGGGGGGTTCAATGAGCAGTTCTTC,CSADSGGFNEQFF
TRBJ1-5,-,TRBV15,TRBD1,17,TGTGCCACCAGCAGGGGGGGGACAGGGGGCATGGGTCAGCCCCAGCATTTT,CATSRGGTGGMGQPQHF
TRBJ2-1,-,TRBV3-1,-,16,TGTGCCAGCAGCTACTCCGGGACCCACTCCTACAATGAGCAGTTCTTC,CASSYSGTHSYNEQFF
TRBJ2-5,-,TRBV20-1,TRBD2,15,TGCAGTGCTAGTCATACTAGCGGGGGACAAGAGACCCAGTACTTC,CSASHTSGGQETQYF
TRBJ2-7,-,TRBV11-2,-,15,TGTGCCAGCAGCCGCGGCAGGAGGGCCGCGGGCGAGCAGTACTTC,CASSRGRRAAGEQYF
TRBJ2-2,-,TRBV23-1,-,15,TGCGCCAGCAGTCAAAAAAAAACAGGGACCGGGGAGCTGTTTTTT,CASSQKKTGTGELFF
TRBJ1-4,-,TRBV2,-,12,TGTGCCAGCAGCGGGCTTCGGGAAAAACTGTTTTTT,CASSGLREKLFF
TRBJ1-1,-,TRBV6-5,-,13,TGTGCCAGCGCCCAGGGCACCGGCACTGAAGCTTTCTTT,CASAQGTGTEAFF
TRBJ1-5,-,TRBV20-1,-,13,TGCAGTGCTGTACAGGGAGGGGGTCAGCCCCAGCATTTT,CSAVQGGGQPQHF
TRBJ1-2,-,TRBV3-1,TRBD1,15,TGTGCCAGCAGCCACCATGGACAGGGCGGCTATGGCTACACCTTC,CASSHHGQGGYGYTF
TRBJ1-2,-,TRBV13,-,13,TGTGCCAGCAGCTTACGTCAGGGAAGAGACTACACCTTC,CASSLRQGRDYTF
TRBJ2-1,-,TRBV5-1,TRBD2,17,TGCGCCAGCAGCCCACGGACTAGCGGGCCTCCGACAGGTGAGCAGTTCTTC,CASSPRTSGPPTGEQFF
TRBJ2-5,-,TRBV29-1,-,14,TGCAGCCTCACCGCCGGGACCAGCCAAGAGACCCAGTACTTC,CSLTAGTSQETQYF
TRBJ2-1,-,TRBV2,-,13,TGTGCCAGCAGGGCGGACTCTTACTGGGAGCAGTTCTTC,CASRADSYWEQFF
TRBJ2-1,-,TRBV12-3/TRBV12-4,-,13,TGTGCCAGCAGCCTTCTCGCCTACAATGAGCAGTTCTTC,CASSLLAYNEQFF
TRBJ2-1,-,TRBV5-1,TRBD2,15,TGCGCCAGCAGCTTGGCGGGGGGGACACCGAATGAGCAGTTCTTC,CASSLAGGTPNEQFF
TRBJ1-2,-,TRBV6-5,-,14,TGTGCCAGCAGTTACGGGTCGCATAACTATGGCTACACCTTC,CASSYGSHNYGYTF
TRBJ2-1,-,TRBV12-3/TRBV12-4,-,13,TGTGCCAGCAGGAAGGAGGGGGCATATGAGCAGTTCTTC,CASRKEGAYEQFF
TRBJ2-1,-,TRBV29-1,TRBD2,15,TGCAGCGTTGAATTTACTAGCGGGAGCAATAATGAGCAGTTCTTC,CSVEFTSGSNNEQFF
TRBJ2-7,-,TRBV15,TRBD1,15,TGTGCCACCAGCTATGGGTCGGGACAGGGAGGCGAGCAGTACTTC,CATSYGSGQGGEQYF
TRBJ2-7,-,TRBV18,-,14,TGTGCCAGCTCACTAAATTCCGGATCCTACGAGCAGTACTTC,CASSLNSGSYEQYF
TRBJ1-2,-,TRBV29-1,-,13,TGCAGCGTTGAAGGGACGGGGAACTATGGCTACACCTTC,CSVEGTGNYGYTF
TRBJ2-1,-,TRBV20-1,-,11,TGCAGTGCTAGAGGTGGTTTTGAGCAGTTCTTC,CSARGGFEQFF
TRBJ2-1,-,TRBV20-1,TRBD2,15,TGCAGTGCGCTCGCACAAGCGGGAGTTCACAATGAGCAGTTCTTC,CSALAQAGVHNEQFF
TRBJ2-5,-,TRBV18,-,13,TGTGCCAGCTCACCAGGTTTAGGAGAGACCCAGTACTTC,CASSPGLGETQYF
TRBJ1-1,-,TRBV19,-,16,TGTGCCAGTAGTATCCTCCTGAGTGGGCAAAACACTGAAGCTTTCTTT,CASSILLSGQNTEAFF
TRBJ2-1,-,TRBV3-1,-,15,TGTGCCAGCAGCCCCAGATGGTCGCTCTACAATGAGCAGTTCTTC,CASSPRWSLYNEQFF
TRBJ1-5,-,TRBV27,-,15,TGTGCCAGCAGTTTACTCGGGGATAGCAATCAGCCCCAGCATTTT,CASSLLGDSNQPQHF
TRBJ1-5,-,TRBV20-1,-,16,TGCAGTGCTAGAGCTGGAAGACGGGCGGACAATCAGCCCCAGCATTTT,CSARAGRRADNQPQHF
TRBJ2-3,-,TRBV29-1,-,11,TGCAGCGTGGAGGTTACAGATACGCAGTATTTT,CSVEVTDTQYF
TRBJ2-3,-,TRBV14,-,14,TGTGCCAGCAGCCAAGATTACCCGCCGGATACGCAGTATTTT,CASSQDYPPDTQYF